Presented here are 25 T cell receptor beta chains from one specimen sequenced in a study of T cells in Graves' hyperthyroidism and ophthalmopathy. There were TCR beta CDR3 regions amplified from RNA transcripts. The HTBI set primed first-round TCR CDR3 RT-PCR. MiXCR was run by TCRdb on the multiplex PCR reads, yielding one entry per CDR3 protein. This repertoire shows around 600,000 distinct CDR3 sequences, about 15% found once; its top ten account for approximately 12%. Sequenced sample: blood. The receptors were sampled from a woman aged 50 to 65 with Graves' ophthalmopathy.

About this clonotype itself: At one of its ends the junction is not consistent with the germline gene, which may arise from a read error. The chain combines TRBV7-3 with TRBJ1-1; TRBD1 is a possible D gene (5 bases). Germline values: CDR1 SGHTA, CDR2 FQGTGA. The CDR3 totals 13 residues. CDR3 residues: CASSEGSSGSATF. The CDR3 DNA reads TGTGCCAGCTCCGAGGGGTCTAGCGGGAGTGCCACCTTT. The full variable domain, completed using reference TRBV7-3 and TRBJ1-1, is GAGVSQTPSNKVTEKGKYVELRCDPISGHTALYWYRQSLGQGPEFLIYFQGTGAADDSGLPNDRFFAVRPEGSVSTLKIQRTERGDSAVYLCASSEGSSGSATFGQGTRLTVV.

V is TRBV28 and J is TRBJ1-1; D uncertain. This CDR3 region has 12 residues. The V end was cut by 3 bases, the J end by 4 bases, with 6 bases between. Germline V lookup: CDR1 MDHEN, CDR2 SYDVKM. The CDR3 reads CASSLTATEAFF. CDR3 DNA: TGTGCCAGCAGTTTGACGGCCACTGAAGCTTTCTTT.

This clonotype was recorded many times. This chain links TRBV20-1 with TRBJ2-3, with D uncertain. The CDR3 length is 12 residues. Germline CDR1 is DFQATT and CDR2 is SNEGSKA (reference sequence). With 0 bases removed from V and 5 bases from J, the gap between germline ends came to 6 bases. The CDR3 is CSARDLGDTQYF. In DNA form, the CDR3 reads TGCAGTGCTAGAGATCTAGGAGATACGCAGTATTTT.

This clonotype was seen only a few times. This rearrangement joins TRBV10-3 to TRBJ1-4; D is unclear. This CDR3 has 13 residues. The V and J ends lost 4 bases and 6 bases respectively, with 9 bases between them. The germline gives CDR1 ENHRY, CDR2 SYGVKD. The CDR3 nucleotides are TGTGCCATCAGTGGCAAAATCGATGAAAAACTGTTTTTT. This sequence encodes CAISGKIDEKLFF.

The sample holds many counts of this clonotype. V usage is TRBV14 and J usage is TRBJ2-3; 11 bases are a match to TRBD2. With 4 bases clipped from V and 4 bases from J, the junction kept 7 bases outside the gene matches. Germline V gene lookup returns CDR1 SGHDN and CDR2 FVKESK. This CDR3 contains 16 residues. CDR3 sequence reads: CASSLLTSGIADTQYF. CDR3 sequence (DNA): TGTGCCAGCAGCCTTTTGACTAGCGGGATCGCAGATACGCAGTATTTT.

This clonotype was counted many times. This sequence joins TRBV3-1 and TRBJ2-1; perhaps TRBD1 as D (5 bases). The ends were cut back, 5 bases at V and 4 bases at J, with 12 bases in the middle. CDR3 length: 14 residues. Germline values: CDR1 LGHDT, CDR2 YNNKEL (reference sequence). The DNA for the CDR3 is TGTGCCAGCAGCTCCCCGACAGCTTACAATGAGCAGTTCTTC. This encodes CASSSPTAYNEQFF.

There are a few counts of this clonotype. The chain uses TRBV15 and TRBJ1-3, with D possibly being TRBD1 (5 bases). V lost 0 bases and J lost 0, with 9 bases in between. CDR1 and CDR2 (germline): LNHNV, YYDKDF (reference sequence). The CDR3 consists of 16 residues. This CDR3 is CATSRDQGSSGNTIYF. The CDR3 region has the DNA TGTGCCACCAGCAGAGATCAGGGAAGCTCTGGAAACACCATATATTTT.

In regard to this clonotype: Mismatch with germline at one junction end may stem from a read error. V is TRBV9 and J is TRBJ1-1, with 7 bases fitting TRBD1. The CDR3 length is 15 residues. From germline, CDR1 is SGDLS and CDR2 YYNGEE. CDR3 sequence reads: CASSVWTGSNTEASF. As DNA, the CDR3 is TGTGCCAGCAGCGTATGGACAGGCTCGAACACTGAAGCTTCCTTT. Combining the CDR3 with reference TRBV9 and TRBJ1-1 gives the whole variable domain DSGVTQTPKHLITATGQRVTLRCSPRSGDLSVYWYQQSLDQGLQFLIQYYNGEERAKGNILERFSAQQFPDLHSELNLSSLELGDSALYFCASSVWTGSNTEASFGQGTRLTVV.

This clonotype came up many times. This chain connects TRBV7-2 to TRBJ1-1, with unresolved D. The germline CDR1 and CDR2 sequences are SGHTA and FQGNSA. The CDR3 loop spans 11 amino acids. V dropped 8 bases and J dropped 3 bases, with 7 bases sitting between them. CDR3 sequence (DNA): TGTGCCAGCCCCACCCACACTGAAGCTTTCTTT. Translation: CASPTHTEAFF.

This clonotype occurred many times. The CDR3 DNA is TGTGCCAGTAAACTAGCGGGATCAATCTACGAGCAGTACTTC. Its translation is CASKLAGSIYEQYF. The chain uses TRBV28 and TRBJ2-7; 10 bases agree with TRBD2. The CDR3 covers 14 residues. Per germline, CDR1 MDHEN and CDR2 SYDVKM. Trimming cost V 9 bases and J 3 bases; bases outside gene matches: 8. Filled out from reference TRBV28 and TRBJ2-7, the complete variable domain reads DVKVTQSSRYLVKRTGEKVFLECVQDMDHENMFWYRQDPGLGLRLIYFSYDVKMKEKGDIPEGYSVSREKKERFSLILESASTNQTSMYLCASKLAGSIYEQYFGPGTRLTVT.

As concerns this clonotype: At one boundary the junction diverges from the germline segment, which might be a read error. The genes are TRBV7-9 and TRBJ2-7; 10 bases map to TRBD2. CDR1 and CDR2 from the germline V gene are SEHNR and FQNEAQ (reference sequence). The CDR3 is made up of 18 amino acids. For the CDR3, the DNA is TGTGCCAGCAGCTTAATTCCTAGCGGGAGAGGTCGCTCCTACAAGCAGTACTTC. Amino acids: CASSLIPSGRGRSYKQYF.

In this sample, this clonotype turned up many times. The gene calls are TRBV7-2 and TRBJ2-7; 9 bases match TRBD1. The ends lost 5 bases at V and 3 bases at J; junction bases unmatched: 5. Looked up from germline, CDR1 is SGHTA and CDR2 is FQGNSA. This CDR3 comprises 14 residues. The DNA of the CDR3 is TGTGCCAGCAGCGAGCGGACAGGGGACTACGAGCAGTACTTC. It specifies CASSERTGDYEQYF.

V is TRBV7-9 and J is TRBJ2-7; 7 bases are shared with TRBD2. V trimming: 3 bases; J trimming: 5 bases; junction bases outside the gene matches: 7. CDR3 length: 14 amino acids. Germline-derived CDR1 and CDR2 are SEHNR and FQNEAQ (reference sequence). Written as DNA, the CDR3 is TGTGCCAGCAGCTTGGTACTAGCGAAAGACGAGCAGTACTTC. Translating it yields CASSLVLAKDEQYF.

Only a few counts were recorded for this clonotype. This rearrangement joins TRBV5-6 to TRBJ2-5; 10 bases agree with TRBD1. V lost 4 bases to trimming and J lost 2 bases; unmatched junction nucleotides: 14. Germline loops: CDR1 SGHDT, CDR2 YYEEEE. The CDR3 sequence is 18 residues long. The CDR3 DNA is TGTGCCAGCAGCGGAACCGTCGGGACAGGGGCGTTGCAAGAGACCCAGTACTTC. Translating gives CASSGTVGTGALQETQYF.

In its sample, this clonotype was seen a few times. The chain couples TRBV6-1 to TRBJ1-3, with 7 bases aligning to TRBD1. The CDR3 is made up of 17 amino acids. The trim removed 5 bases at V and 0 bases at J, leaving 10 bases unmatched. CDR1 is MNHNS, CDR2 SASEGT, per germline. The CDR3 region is CASSRPPGQSSGNTIYF. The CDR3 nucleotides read TGTGCCAGCAGTCGCCCTCCGGGACAGAGCTCTGGAAACACCATATATTTT.

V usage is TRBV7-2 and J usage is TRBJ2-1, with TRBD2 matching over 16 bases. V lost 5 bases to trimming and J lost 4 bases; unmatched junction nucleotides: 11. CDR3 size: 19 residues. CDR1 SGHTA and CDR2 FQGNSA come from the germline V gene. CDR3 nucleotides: TGTGCCAGCAGCCCGGGGACTAGCGGGAGGGCCTTTAATTACAATGAGCAGTTCTTC. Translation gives CASSPGTSGRAFNYNEQFF.

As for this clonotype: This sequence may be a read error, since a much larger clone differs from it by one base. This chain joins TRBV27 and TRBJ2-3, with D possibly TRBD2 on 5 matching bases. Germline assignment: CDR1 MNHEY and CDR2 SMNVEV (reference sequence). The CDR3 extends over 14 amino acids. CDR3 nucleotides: TGTGCCAGCAGTTATGCACTAGTATTAGATACGCGGTATTTT. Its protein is CASSYALVLDTRYF.

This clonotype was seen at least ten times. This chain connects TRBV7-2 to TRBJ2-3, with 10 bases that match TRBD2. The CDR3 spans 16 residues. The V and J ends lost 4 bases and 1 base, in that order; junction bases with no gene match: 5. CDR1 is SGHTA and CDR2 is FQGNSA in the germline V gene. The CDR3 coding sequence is TGTGCCAGCAGCTCAATAGCGGGAGGAGGCACAGATACGCAGTATTTT. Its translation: CASSSIAGGGTDTQYF.

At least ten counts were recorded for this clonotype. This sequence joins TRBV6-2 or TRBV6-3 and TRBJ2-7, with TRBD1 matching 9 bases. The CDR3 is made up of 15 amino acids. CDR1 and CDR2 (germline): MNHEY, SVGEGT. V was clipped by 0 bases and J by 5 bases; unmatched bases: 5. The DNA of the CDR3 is TGTGCCAGCAGTTACTCCCGGACAGGGGACCACGAGCAGTACTTC. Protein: CASSYSRTGDHEQYF.

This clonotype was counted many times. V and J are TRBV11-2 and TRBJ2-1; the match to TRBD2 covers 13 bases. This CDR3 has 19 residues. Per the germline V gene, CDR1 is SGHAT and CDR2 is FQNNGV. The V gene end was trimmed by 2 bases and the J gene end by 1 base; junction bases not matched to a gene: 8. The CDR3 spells CASSLLLAGGPLSYNEQFF. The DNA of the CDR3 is TGTGCCAGCAGCTTACTACTAGCGGGAGGGCCCTTGTCCTACAATGAGCAGTTCTTC.

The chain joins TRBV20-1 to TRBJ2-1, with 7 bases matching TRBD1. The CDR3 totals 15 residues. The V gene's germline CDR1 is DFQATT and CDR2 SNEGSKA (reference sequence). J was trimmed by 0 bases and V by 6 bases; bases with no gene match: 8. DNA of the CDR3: TGCAGTGCGGTAAGACAGGGTGGCTCCTACAATGAGCAGTTCTTC. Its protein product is CSAVRQGGSYNEQFF.

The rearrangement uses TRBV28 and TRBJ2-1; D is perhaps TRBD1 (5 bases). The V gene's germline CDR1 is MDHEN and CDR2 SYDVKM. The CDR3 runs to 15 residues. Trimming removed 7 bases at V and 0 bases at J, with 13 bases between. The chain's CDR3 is CASTLRAVSYNEQFF. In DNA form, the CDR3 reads TGTGCCAGCACCCTCAGGGCGGTCTCCTACAATGAGCAGTTCTTC.

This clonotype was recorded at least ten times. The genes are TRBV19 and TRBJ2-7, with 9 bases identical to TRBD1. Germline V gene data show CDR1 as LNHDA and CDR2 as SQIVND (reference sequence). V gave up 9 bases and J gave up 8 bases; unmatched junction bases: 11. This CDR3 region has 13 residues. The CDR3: CASQRDRVEKQYF. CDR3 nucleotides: TGTGCCAGCCAAAGGGACAGGGTGGAGAAGCAGTACTTC.

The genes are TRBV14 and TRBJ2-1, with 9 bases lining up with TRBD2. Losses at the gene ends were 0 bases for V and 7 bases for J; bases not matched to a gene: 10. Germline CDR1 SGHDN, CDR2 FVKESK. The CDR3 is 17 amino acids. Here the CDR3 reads CASSQDHWREGRNEQFF. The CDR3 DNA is TGTGCCAGCAGCCAAGATCATTGGCGGGAGGGCCGTAATGAGCAGTTCTTC.

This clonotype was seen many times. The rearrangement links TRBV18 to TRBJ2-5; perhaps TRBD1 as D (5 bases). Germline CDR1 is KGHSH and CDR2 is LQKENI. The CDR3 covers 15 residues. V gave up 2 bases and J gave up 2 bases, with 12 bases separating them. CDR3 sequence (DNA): TGTGCCAGCTCACCAGCGGACACGCCTCAAGAGACCCAGTACTTC. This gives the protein CASSPADTPQETQYF.